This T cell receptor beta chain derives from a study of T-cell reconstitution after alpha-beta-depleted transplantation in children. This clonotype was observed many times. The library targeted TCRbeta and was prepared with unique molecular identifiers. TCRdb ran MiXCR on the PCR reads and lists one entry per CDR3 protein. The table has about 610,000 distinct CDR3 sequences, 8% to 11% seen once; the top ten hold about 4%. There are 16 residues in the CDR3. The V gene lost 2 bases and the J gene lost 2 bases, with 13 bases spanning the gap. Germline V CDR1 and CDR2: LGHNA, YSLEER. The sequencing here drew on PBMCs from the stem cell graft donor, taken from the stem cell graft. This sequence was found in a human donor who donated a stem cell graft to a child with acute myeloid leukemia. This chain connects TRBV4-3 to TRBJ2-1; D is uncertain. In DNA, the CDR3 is TGCGCCAGCAGCCAAAATTTGGCGGTAACCTACAATGAGCAGTTCTTC. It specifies CASSQNLAVTYNEQFF.